This T cell receptor (beta chain) derives from a study of technical replicates of blood from a handful of donors. There are a few counts of this clone. Data came from immunoSEQ multiplex PCR; TCRdb stores just in-frame clones and leaves some out. The sample has about 79,000 clones; more than 85% are singletons. The germline V gene has CDR1 MNHNS and CDR2 SASEGT. The V and J ends lost 7 bases and 2 bases respectively, with 6 bases between them. The CDR3 has 11 amino acids. The chain combines TRBV6-1 with TRBJ2-7; D is uncertain. The sequence was collected from a human donor in good health. Some clones in this sample may be carry-over from other donors' samples. The source material was T cells isolated from PBMCs. CDR3 residues: CASTSAYEQYF. The CDR3 coding sequence is TGTGCCAGCACTTCCGCCTACGAGCAGTACTTC.